A selection of T cell receptor beta chains follows, all from one sample in a study of T-cell memory formation after mild COVID-19. TCRdb passed the 5' RACE reads through MiXCR, listing each CDR3 protein once. The sample consists of about 180,000 distinct CDR3 sequences, under 20% of them appearing once. The sequenced sample consisted of PBMCs or a T cell subset sorted from them (not recorded which). The receptors here all came from a man between 18 and 35 years old who had mild COVID-19 (a few samples of this study predate the infection). Cell type and time point are not known. CDR3s include the opening cysteine and the closing phenylalanine or tryptophan.

j_call: TRBJ2-3; v_call: TRBV5-1; cdr3_aa: CASSLLGGGAGDTQYF
j_call: TRBJ1-2; v_call: TRBV6-1; cdr3_aa: CASSDGDRGYTF
j_call: TRBJ1-2; v_call: TRBV3-1; cdr3_aa: CASSHASVGNYGYTF
j_call: TRBJ2-1; v_call: TRBV15; cdr3_aa: CATSPKPGHEQFF
j_call: TRBJ2-5; v_call: TRBV11-2; cdr3_aa: CASSLVFGVRETQYF
j_call: TRBJ2-3; v_call: TRBV7-2; cdr3_aa: CASSYRLADTQYF
j_call: TRBJ2-7; v_call: TRBV5-1; cdr3_aa: CASRPGTGPGYEQYF
j_call: TRBJ2-7; v_call: TRBV5-1; cdr3_aa: CASSWGTSGDYEQYF
j_call: TRBJ1-1; v_call: TRBV6-1; cdr3_aa: CASLRPSNTEAFF
j_call: TRBJ2-7; v_call: TRBV20-1; cdr3_aa: CSARGHRPYEQYF
j_call: TRBJ2-5; v_call: TRBV5-6; cdr3_aa: CASSYNGGAVETQYF
j_call: TRBJ2-1; v_call: TRBV20-1; cdr3_aa: CSAETNYNEQFF
j_call: TRBJ1-2; v_call: TRBV4-1; cdr3_aa: CASSQEKQGLKGYTF
j_call: TRBJ1-5; v_call: TRBV12-3/TRBV12-4; cdr3_aa: CASSLARDGSQPQHF
j_call: TRBJ1-1; v_call: TRBV3-1; cdr3_aa: CASSQVGNTEAFF
j_call: TRBJ1-2; v_call: TRBV6-2/TRBV6-3; cdr3_aa: CASNDREAWVGYTF
j_call: TRBJ2-2; v_call: TRBV12-3/TRBV12-4; cdr3_aa: CATRDTSGTGELFF
j_call: TRBJ1-4; v_call: TRBV5-1; cdr3_aa: CASTDQGTNEKLFF
j_call: TRBJ2-5; v_call: TRBV7-2; cdr3_aa: CASSSQVQETQYF
j_call: TRBJ1-5; v_call: TRBV5-1; cdr3_aa: CASSPDPDEPQHF
j_call: TRBJ1-1; v_call: TRBV4-3; cdr3_aa: CASSQGEETEAFF
j_call: TRBJ2-7; v_call: TRBV4-3; cdr3_aa: CASSQRLAGVYEQYF
j_call: TRBJ2-1; v_call: TRBV18; cdr3_aa: CASSPPGGPGNEQFF
j_call: TRBJ1-2; v_call: TRBV30; cdr3_aa: CAWSIQGGRGYGYTF
j_call: TRBJ2-3; v_call: TRBV20-1; cdr3_aa: CSAWTGQTGGLAVLSTDTQYF
j_call: TRBJ1-1; v_call: TRBV9; cdr3_aa: CASSAPFGQGINTEAFF
j_call: TRBJ1-3; v_call: TRBV6-5; cdr3_aa: CASSYSGGGSGNTIYF
j_call: TRBJ1-2; v_call: TRBV14; cdr3_aa: CATKDIFCYGYTF
j_call: TRBJ1-1; v_call: TRBV20-1; cdr3_aa: CSAATGDGMGGAFF
j_call: TRBJ1-5; v_call: TRBV4-3; cdr3_aa: CASSNDYSNQPQHF
j_call: TRBJ1-5; v_call: TRBV20-1; cdr3_aa: CSARGPSNEQPQHF
j_call: TRBJ2-3; v_call: TRBV7-6; cdr3_aa: CASSLGTSGTGTQYF
j_call: TRBJ2-6; v_call: TRBV12-3/TRBV12-4; cdr3_aa: CASSPGILSDGANVLTF
j_call: TRBJ2-1; v_call: TRBV5-5; cdr3_aa: CASSLVRQGADEQFF
j_call: TRBJ2-3; v_call: TRBV14; cdr3_aa: CASSQGFPDTQYF
j_call: TRBJ2-3; v_call: TRBV5-1; cdr3_aa: CASSLRGGAKGDTQYF
j_call: TRBJ1-1; v_call: TRBV7-8; cdr3_aa: CASSLGVGFEALF
j_call: TRBJ2-2; v_call: TRBV7-6; cdr3_aa: CASRSTGRTGELFF
j_call: TRBJ1-5; v_call: TRBV18; cdr3_aa: CASSPRESSNQPQHF
j_call: TRBJ2-5; v_call: TRBV7-6; cdr3_aa: CASSPPSGAVQETQYF
j_call: TRBJ2-2; v_call: TRBV5-1; cdr3_aa: CASSYGQGGELFF
j_call: TRBJ2-5; v_call: TRBV3-1; cdr3_aa: CASSYGQGAKTQYF
j_call: TRBJ2-7; v_call: TRBV6-5; cdr3_aa: CASSYSTGTGSYEQYF
j_call: TRBJ2-3; v_call: TRBV5-1; cdr3_aa: CASSRTPQEADTQYF
j_call: TRBJ2-2; v_call: TRBV3-1; cdr3_aa: CASSQESINTGELFF
j_call: TRBJ1-2; v_call: TRBV5-1; cdr3_aa: CASSMGLPDGYTF
j_call: TRBJ2-4; v_call: TRBV5-1; cdr3_aa: CASRGSEKNIQYF
j_call: TRBJ2-1; v_call: TRBV18; cdr3_aa: CASSPGPAGGLHNEQFF
j_call: TRBJ1-2; v_call: TRBV14; cdr3_aa: CASSQIAVPYYGYTF
j_call: TRBJ1-4; v_call: TRBV20-1; cdr3_aa: CSAGQPTNEKLFF
j_call: TRBJ2-1; v_call: TRBV19; cdr3_aa: CASRRLSGAHEQFF
j_call: TRBJ1-6; v_call: TRBV18; cdr3_aa: CASSRTSSSYNSPLHF
j_call: TRBJ2-3; v_call: TRBV20-1; cdr3_aa: CSAEYSSTDTQYF
j_call: TRBJ2-2; v_call: TRBV20-1; cdr3_aa: CSATQGATGELFF
j_call: TRBJ2-7; v_call: TRBV4-2; cdr3_aa: CASSRLAGDGSYEQYF
j_call: TRBJ2-1; v_call: TRBV5-1; cdr3_aa: CASSSGPGSNEQFF
j_call: TRBJ1-2; v_call: TRBV7-2; cdr3_aa: CASSSFRDSDYGYTF
j_call: TRBJ1-1; v_call: TRBV19; cdr3_aa: CASSNHRDKNTEAFF
j_call: TRBJ2-5; v_call: TRBV29-1; cdr3_aa: CSVDNIAGETQYF
j_call: TRBJ1-4; v_call: TRBV5-1; cdr3_aa: CASSSGGGEKLFF